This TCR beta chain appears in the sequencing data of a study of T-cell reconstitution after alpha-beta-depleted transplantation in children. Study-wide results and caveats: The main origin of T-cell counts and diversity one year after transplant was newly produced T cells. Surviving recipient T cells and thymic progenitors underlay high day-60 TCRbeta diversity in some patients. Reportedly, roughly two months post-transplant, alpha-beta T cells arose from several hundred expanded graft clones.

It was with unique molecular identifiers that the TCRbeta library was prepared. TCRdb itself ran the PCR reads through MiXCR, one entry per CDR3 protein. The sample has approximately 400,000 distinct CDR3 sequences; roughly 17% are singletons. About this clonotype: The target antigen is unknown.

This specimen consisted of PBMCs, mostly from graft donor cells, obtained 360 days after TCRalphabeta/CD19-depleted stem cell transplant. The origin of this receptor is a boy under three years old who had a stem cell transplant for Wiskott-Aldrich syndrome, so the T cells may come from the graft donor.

CDR3 loop: CASSQLAGGPGTGELFF. The CDR3 bases are TGCGCCAGCAGCCAACTAGCGGGAGGGCCTGGCACCGGGGAGCTGTTTTTT. V gene TRBV4-1 combines with J gene TRBJ2-2, with TRBD2 identical over 12 bases. Trimming cost V 2 bases and J 4 bases; bases outside gene matches: 5. CDR1 and CDR2 from the germline V gene are MGHRA and YSYEKL. CDR3 length equals 17 residues.